The TCR beta chain under discussion was sequenced for a study of blood T cell repertoires in COVID-19 (dated by TCRdb to the early 2020s). Notes on the research overall: The collaborator samples originated in the United States, Italy and Spain and spanned the acute and convalescent phases of COVID-19. Where available, HLA class I and class II types were taken from metadata supplied by the sample provider and were not determined by assay-based typing. The dataset comprised deeply sampled blood TCRbeta repertoires from subjects exposed to, actively infected with, or recovered from COVID-19. Sample metadata almost always included a de-identified subject ID, COVID-19 status, age in years and sex. The samples were drawn from the first 160 participants of the ongoing ImmuneRACE study and from 950 to 1,500 subjects provided by 6 global collaborators. The repertoires were released in a freely available public database meant as a resource for research on the immune response to SARS-CoV-2. The prospective study material was composed of cDNA or gDNA derived from T cells, B-cell-depleted T cells, or PBMCs. The full study reports these points: How much clinical and demographic metadata was included differed by source and by participant, and the metadata was provided uncurated.

The immunoSEQ Assay, a bias-controlled multiplex PCR, was used to amplify TCRbeta CDR3 regions from genomic DNA. The original methods were these. Nucleated cell counts per sample were estimated from amplification of reference gene primers within the assay. To quantify the absolute abundance of each unique TCRbeta CDR3 rearrangement, sequence reads were collapsed and filtered. For each sample, productive Simpson clonality was calculated by taking the square root of Simpson's diversity index across productive rearrangements. TCRdb carries this immuneACCESS record with in-frame sequences only. Its versions omit some clonotypes, under half of them owing to an unresolved V gene in the studies checked, with the rest unexplained. For V, J and clone size, that table is used; D and trimming come from the DNA. Recorded for this sample are about 280,000 clones; roughly 85% of them occurred a single time. The top ten clonotypes cover 4.5% to 5.5% of the sample.

The CDR3 measures 15 amino acids from cysteine to phenylalanine. The read is trimmed to its CDR3 DNA, 45 bases read in frame from base 1. The CDR1 and CDR2 encoded by the germline V gene are SGHAT and FQNNGV. Compared with germline, V lacks 1 base and J lacks 4 bases; bases without a gene match: 6. Each collaborating institution followed its own protocols to collect whole blood in K2EDTA tubes. Collaborator samples were shipped for TCRbeta analysis as frozen whole blood, isolated PBMCs, or DNA extracted from either sample type. Remarks on this clone: Its recognized antigen is unknown. Base qualities were left out, and no much larger clone turns up one base away.

This receptor was identified in a man between 50 and 59 years old with active or convalescent COVID-19. Material: peripheral blood. In this chain, TRBV11-2 is recombined with TRBJ1-1, and 7 junctional nucleotides match TRBD1. The base sequence is TGTGCCAGCAGCTTAGGGGCAGGGGGACCCACTGAAGCTTTCTTT. Translated, this gives CASSLGAGGPTEAFF.